The clone carrying this TCR beta chain was seen more than once but under ten times. Its antigen is undetermined. The CDR3 spans 15 residues. CDR1 and CDR2 from the germline V gene are SGHVS and FNYEAQ. With 4 bases clipped from V and 4 bases from J, the junction kept 4 bases outside the gene matches. This entry belongs to a study of T cells in localized non-small cell lung cancer. Overall study results and limits: A denser population of T cells in blood accompanied longer overall survival. Tumor showed lower T cell clonality than uninvolved adjacent lung, where it was highest.

Profiled with immunoSEQ multiplex PCR; TCRdb holds only in-frame clones, not every one. The table includes around 6,400 clones, about half detected once. This receptor was taken from a man aged 35-75 years with stage I lung adenocarcinoma. The sequenced sample was lymph node tissue, obtained before any cancer treatment. V usage is TRBV7-6 and J usage is TRBJ2-2; 9 nucleotides match TRBD1. The CDR3 DNA sequence: TGTGCCAGCAGCTGGGACAGGGTTCCCACCGGGGAGCTGTTTTTT. Amino acid sequence: CASSWDRVPTGELFF.